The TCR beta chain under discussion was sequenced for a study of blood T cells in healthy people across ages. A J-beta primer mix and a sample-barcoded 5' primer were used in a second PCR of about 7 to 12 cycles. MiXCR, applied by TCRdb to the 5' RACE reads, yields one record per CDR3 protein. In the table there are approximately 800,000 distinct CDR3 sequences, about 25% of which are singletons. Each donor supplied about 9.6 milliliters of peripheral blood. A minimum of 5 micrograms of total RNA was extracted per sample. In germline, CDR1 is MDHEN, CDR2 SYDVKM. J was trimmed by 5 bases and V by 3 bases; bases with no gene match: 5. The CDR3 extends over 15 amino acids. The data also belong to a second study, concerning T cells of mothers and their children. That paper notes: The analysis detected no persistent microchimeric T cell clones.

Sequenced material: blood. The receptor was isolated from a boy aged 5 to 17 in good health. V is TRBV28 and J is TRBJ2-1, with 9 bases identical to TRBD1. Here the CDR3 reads CASSFLDRGHNEQFF. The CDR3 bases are TGTGCCAGCAGTTTCCTGGACAGGGGACACAATGAGCAGTTCTTC.